Listed below are T cell receptor beta chains from one sample, sequenced in a study of cytotoxic CD8 clonotypes in ibrutinib-treated CLL. The table came from immunoSEQ multiplex PCR; TCRdb's copy has only in-frame clones and leaves some out. Of over 100,000 clones in the sample, approximately 85% were seen once. Specimen: PBMCs, collected after 24 months of ibrutinib treatment. The source of these receptors is a human donor with chronic lymphocytic leukemia. Each CDR3 is given with its conserved first and last residue. Fields, in order: J gene, V gene, clone size, D gene, CDR3 DNA, CDR3 protein. The D gene is left open where the match is weak. A row's size may be missing; if present it is once, few, many or a size class.

>TRBJ1-1|TRBV7-9|NA|TRBD1
TGTGCCAGCAGCCAACAGGGGAGTGAAGCTTTCTTT
CASSQQGSEAFF
>TRBJ2-3|TRBV5-1|NA|NA
TGCGCCAGCGGTAGGGACCGGGCCGATACGCAGTATTTT
CASGRDRADTQYF
>TRBJ2-1|TRBV18|NA|TRBD2
TGTGCCAGCTCCCCAAGCGGGAGGTTTGGGAATGAGCAGTTCTTC
CASSPSGRFGNEQFF
>TRBJ2-5|TRBV7-9|NA|NA
TGTGCCAGCAGAAACCGGGACCCCGGGGAGACCCAGTACTTC
CASRNRDPGETQYF
>TRBJ2-7|TRBV18|NA|TRBD1
TGTGCCAGCTCACTCGGACAGGGGCCGAGCTCCTACGAGCAGTACTTC
CASSLGQGPSSYEQYF
>TRBJ1-3|TRBV28|NA|NA
TGTGCCAGCAGTTTGGACGGTAGAAACACCATATATTTT
CASSLDGRNTIYF
>TRBJ2-7|TRBV28|NA|NA
TGTGCCAGCAGGGGTGAGTACGAGCAGTACTTC
CASRGEYEQYF
>TRBJ2-2|TRBV7-3|NA|TRBD2
TGTGCCAGCAGCTTAGGCCCCTATGGACTAGCGGGAAACACCGGGGAGCTGTTTTTT
CASSLGPYGLAGNTGELFF
>TRBJ1-5|TRBV28|NA|NA
TGTGCCAGCAGTGATCATAAACAGGGCACTCAGCCCCAGCATTTT
CASSDHKQGTQPQHF
>TRBJ2-5|TRBV9|NA|NA
TGTGCCAGCAGCGTAGAGGGAGCGACGCAGGAGACCCAGTACTTC
CASSVEGATQETQYF
>TRBJ2-1|TRBV7-2|NA|TRBD2
TGTGCCAGCAGCTCCCCCAGCGGGGGGGCCTTTAATGAGCAGTTCTTC
CASSSPSGGAFNEQFF
>TRBJ1-5|TRBV2|NA|NA
TGTGCCAGCAGTGTTCTTGAGGGGCAGCCCCAGCATTTT
CASSVLEGQPQHF
>TRBJ2-1|TRBV5-1|NA|TRBD2
TGCGCCAGCAGCAAAAGACTAGCGGGAGTAGGCGATGAGCAGTTCTTC
CASSKRLAGVGDEQFF
>TRBJ2-6|TRBV27|once|NA
TGTGCCAGCAGTTTAGGTGGGGCACGATATTCTGGGGCCAACGTCCTGACTTTC
CASSLGGARYSGANVLTF
>TRBJ2-2|TRBV7-2|many|NA
TGTGCCAGCAGCAAGGTCAGGGGTGGTTTCGGGGAGCTGTTTTTT
CASSKVRGGFGELFF
>TRBJ2-1|TRBV28|NA|TRBD2
TGTGCCAGCAGTTCCGAGGGACTAGGTGAGAATGAGCAGTTCTTC
CASSSEGLGENEQFF
>TRBJ2-7|TRBV28|once|TRBD2
TGTGCCAGCAGTTTATTGTTCGGGGGGGCGTCCTACGAGCAGTACTTC
CASSLLFGGASYEQYF
>TRBJ1-1|TRBV6-5|NA|NA
TGTGCCAGCAGTTACGGGGGGTCCGCTGAAGCTTTCTTT
CASSYGGSAEAFF
>TRBJ1-3|TRBV15|NA|NA
TGTGCCACCAGCAGAGATACGGGAGTTTCTGGAAACACCATATATTTT
CATSRDTGVSGNTIYF
>TRBJ1-5|TRBV7-9|NA|TRBD1
TGTGCCAGCAGCGGTGGACAGGGGGCGGGTTCTGGGAGTCAGCCCCAGCATTTT
CASSGGQGAGSGSQPQHF
>TRBJ1-1|TRBV20-1|NA|TRBD1
TGCAGTGCTGGCAATCCAGGGGGGGCTTTCTTT
CSAGNPGGAFF
>TRBJ1-4|TRBV19|NA|NA
TGTGCCAGTAGTATACGGGAAAAACTGTTTTTT
CASSIREKLFF
>TRBJ1-4|TRBV4-1|NA|NA
TGCGCCAGCAGCCAAGTAATTTGGGCTTCTAATGAAAAACTGTTTTTT
CASSQVIWASNEKLFF
>TRBJ1-2|TRBV7-9|NA|NA
TGTGCCAGCAGCTTAGCGACGGGGTACGGCTACACCTTC
CASSLATGYGYTF
>TRBJ2-2|TRBV6-4|NA|NA
TGTGCCAGCAGTGACTATGGGGGGACCGGGGAGCTGTTTTTT
CASSDYGGTGELFF
>TRBJ2-1|TRBV5-6|NA|TRBD2
TGTGCCAGCAGCTTCCCTAGCGGGGGGAAGTTCTTC
CASSFPSGGKFF
>TRBJ1-2|TRBV7-2|NA|NA
TGTGCCAGCAGCTTCCCCGGGGGGCAGGGCTACACCTTC
CASSFPGGQGYTF
>TRBJ2-7|TRBV7-3|NA|TRBD2
TGTGCCAGCAGCTTAGGGGGACTAGCGGGAGTCGGCGAGCAGTACTTC
CASSLGGLAGVGEQYF
>TRBJ1-5|TRBV19|NA|NA
TGTGCCAGTAGTATGAGGGGGGGGCTGAGCAATCAGCCCCAGCATTTT
CASSMRGGLSNQPQHF
>TRBJ2-7|TRBV5-4|few|TRBD1
TGCGCCAGCAGCCACTCGATCGGGACAGGGGGCGACGAGCAGTACTTC
CASSHSIGTGGDEQYF
>TRBJ2-1|TRBV7-9|NA|NA
TGTGCCAGCAGCTCTACTTCAGTGGGTACGAGATTGGGTGAGCAGTTCTTC
CASSSTSVGTRLGEQFF
>TRBJ2-7|TRBV5-1|NA|NA
TGCGCCAGCAGCTCCAGCCCAAACTACGAGCAGTACTTC
CASSSSPNYEQYF
>TRBJ2-1|TRBV28|NA|TRBD1
TGTGCCAGCAGTTTTCCGGCCCAGGGGGACAATGAGCAGTTCTTC
CASSFPAQGDNEQFF
>TRBJ2-3|TRBV29-1|NA|TRBD2
TGCAGCGTTGAGGGACTAGCGGGAGGGCCGGGCACAGATACGCAGTATTTT
CSVEGLAGGPGTDTQYF
>TRBJ1-3|TRBV5-4|NA|NA
TGTGCCAGCAGCTTGTACGCGGGTCTGTTCAACACCATATATTTT
CASSLYAGLFNTIYF
>TRBJ2-5|TRBV18|NA|NA
TGTGCCAGCTCACGGGAAGAGACCCAGTACTTC
CASSREETQYF
>TRBJ1-5|TRBV2|few|NA
TGTGCCAGCACCACTGACAGAGATCAGCCCCAGCATTTT
CASTTDRDQPQHF